The clone carrying this TCR beta chain turned up a few times. The source of the sample is a study of regulatory T cells in long-lasting Graves disease. Time point meaning: newly diagnosed GD, antithyroid drugs for less than 3 months. The TCR library was prepared using RNA isolated from PBMCs. In each case, Graves' disease was diagnosed per American Thyroid Association guidelines. Researchers made TCR beta libraries by using iRepertoire HTBI primers and running Arm-PCR on CDR3 regions. How the authors handled the data: Among the samples, roughly 65 TRBV and 13 to 15 TRBJ segments were identified. TCRdb reprocessed the multiplex PCR reads with MiXCR, giving one entry per CDR3 protein. These V and J calls rely on TCRdb rather than the paper's analysis. This table holds fewer than 650,000 distinct CDR3 sequences, around 16% found once. The CDR3 extends over 16 amino acids. V gave up 7 bases and J gave up 2 bases, with 15 bases separating them. The germline CDR1 and CDR2 sequences are SNHLY and FYNNEI.

These same data were also listed under a study on T cells in Graves' hyperthyroidism and ophthalmopathy.

This clonotype was sampled from a man between 18 and 29 years old with Graves disease. The material was peripheral blood mononuclear cells (PBMCs), obtained at new diagnosis, from a patient treated with antithyroid drugs. The chain combines TRBV2 with TRBJ2-6; no firm D call. The CDR3 DNA follows: TGTGCCAGCAATCTCCTTGGGGTAACTGGGGCCAACGTCCTGACTTTC. It specifies CASNLLGVTGANVLTF.